These 10 T cell receptor beta chains came from one sample sequenced in a study of CD8 T cells in ankylosing spondylitis. TCRdb independently ran MiXCR on the 5' RACE reads; one entry per CDR3 protein. The data contain around 35,000 distinct CDR3 sequences, approximately 10% of them singletons. Sequenced sample: synovial fluid, either unsorted or a sorted T cell fraction (not recorded which). These receptors originate from a male donor with ankylosing spondylitis.

The V gene is TRBV11-3, the J gene TRBJ2-7; 9 bases align to TRBD1. Unmatched junction bases numbered 3, after V lost 0 bases and J lost 3 bases. In germline, CDR1 is SGHNT, CDR2 YENEEA. The CDR3 covers 15 residues. CDR3 region: CASSLDRTGDYEQYF. The CDR3 bases are TGTGCCAGCAGCTTAGATAGGACAGGGGACTACGAGCAGTACTTC.

This clonotype was observed at least ten times. The chain couples TRBV20-1 to TRBJ2-4, with TRBD1 as a possible D gene (7 bases). The V and J ends lost 0 bases and 3 bases respectively, with 15 bases between them. CDR1 DFQATT and CDR2 SNEGSKA come from the germline V gene (reference sequence). There are 16 residues in the CDR3. The CDR3: CSARDRLRDSKNIQYF. The DNA of the CDR3 is TGCAGTGCTAGAGATCGTTTGCGGGACAGCAAAAACATTCAGTACTTC.

A few counts support this clonotype. The chain combines TRBV5-1 with TRBJ2-2; D possibly corresponds to TRBD2 (6 bases). CDR3 length: 16 amino acids. Trimming removed 0 bases from V and 6 bases from J, with 15 bases in between. Germline CDR1 and CDR2: SGHRS and YFSETQ. CDR3 protein: CASSLAGRGVAGELFF. The CDR3 DNA follows: TGCGCCAGCAGCTTGGCAGGGCGCGGGGTAGCCGGGGAGCTGTTTTTT.

The chain uses TRBV7-8 and TRBJ1-1; no definite D call. V gave up 1 base and J gave up 3 bases, with 12 bases separating them. Germline V CDR1 and CDR2: SGHVS, FQNEAQ. This CDR3 is built from 15 residues. CDR3 protein: CASSLGRIAHTEAFF. Written as DNA, the CDR3 is TGTGCCAGCAGCTTAGGACGTATAGCCCACACTGAAGCTTTCTTT.

This clonotype was detected only a few times. The V call is TRBV28, the J call TRBJ2-7; maybe TRBD1 (6 bases). V dropped 7 bases and J dropped 3 bases, with 19 bases sitting between them. Germline CDR1 and CDR2: MDHEN and SYDVKM. The CDR3 runs 15 residues. The CDR3 coding sequence is TGTGCCAGCAACCCTACAGGGTGGGGAATCTACGAGCAGTACTTC. Translation: CASNPTGWGIYEQYF.

This clonotype was seen more than once but under ten times. The CDR3 reads CASSLYPAASTDTQYF. In DNA, the CDR3 is TGTGCCAGCAGCTTATACCCAGCAGCTAGCACAGATACGCAGTATTTT. The rearrangement uses TRBV7-3 and TRBJ2-3; no firm D call. In germline, CDR1 is SGHTA, CDR2 FQGTGA. The length of the CDR3 is 16 residues. V was trimmed by 2 bases and J by 0 bases, leaving 12 bases between them.

This clonotype was found a few times. The rearrangement joins TRBV5-1 to TRBJ1-1; the D gene is possibly TRBD1 (5 bases). V lost 5 bases to trimming and J lost 1 base, with 9 bases between them. The CDR3 is 13 residues long. From germline, CDR1 is SGHRS and CDR2 YFSETQ. CDR3 coding DNA: TGCGCCAGCAGGTCTGACAGGAACACTGAAGCTTTCTTT. The encoded protein is CASRSDRNTEAFF. Drawing the rest from reference TRBV5-1 and TRBJ1-1, the complete variable domain is KAGVTQTPRYLIKTRGQQVTLSCSPISGHRSVSWYQQTPGQGLQFLFEYFSETQRNKGNFPGRFSGRQFSNSRSEMNVSTLELGDSALYLCASRSDRNTEAFFGQGTRLTVV.

This clonotype was recorded at least ten times. The V call is TRBV3-1, the J call TRBJ2-1; D not certain. The V gene's germline CDR1 is LGHDT and CDR2 YNNKEL (reference sequence). The CDR3 extends over 15 amino acids. V lost 1 base to trimming and J lost 8 bases, with 15 bases between them. The CDR3 DNA follows: TGTGCCAGCAGCCAAGCGCGGTCCGCCCTCGATGAGCAGTTCTTC. It specifies CASSQARSALDEQFF.

This clonotype has only a few counts. The DNA is omitted, as the CDR3 cannot be located on it reliably, and the CDR3 follows TCRdb's listing. The chain carries TRBV4-1 and TRBJ1-4; the table's D call, TRBD1, has no DNA check behind it. CDR1 is MGHRA and CDR2 is YSYEKL in the germline V gene. Ends included, the CDR3 has 21 residues. This CDR3 reads CASSQDPGQGILSLGEKLFFF.

The chain combines TRBV7-2 with TRBJ2-3; no reliable D call. The CDR3 is 13 amino acids. Trimming shortened V by 5 bases and J by 1 base, and 7 bases separated the two germline ends. Germline assignment: CDR1 SGHTA and CDR2 FQGNSA. CDR3: CASSTPRTDTQYF. The CDR3 region has the DNA TGTGCCAGCAGCACACCCCGCACAGATACGCAGTATTTT.